This TCR beta chain was observed in a study of blood T cell repertoires in COVID-19. Turning to the study itself: COVID-19 samples, acute and convalescent, were from the United States, Italy and Spain. T cells, B-cell-depleted T cells, or PBMCs provided the cDNA or gDNA that served as material.

How the authors handled the data: Nucleated cell counts were estimated from reference gene primer amplification. Using immunoSEQ multiplex PCR, the repertoire was profiled, and TCRdb retains in-frame clones only, with some absent. D and trimming come from the DNA, and the V and J calls and clone size come from that table. The table shows roughly 140,000 clones, with 81% occurring only once. V shed 6 bases and J 6 bases; nucleotides not matched to a gene: 6. CDR1 is SNHLY and CDR2 is FYNNEI in the germline V gene. The length of the CDR3 is 14 residues. This clone appeared a few times. This TCR was sampled from a human donor with acute or convalescent COVID-19. The donor label of this sample is uncertain. Specimen: peripheral blood. The V call is TRBV2, the J call TRBJ1-1, with 11 bases aligning to TRBD1. CDR3 DNA: TGTGCCAGCAGCGGACAGGGGGCGATGTCTGAAGCTTTCTTT. Amino acids: CASSGQGAMSEAFF.